This T cell receptor (beta chain) was found in a study of T cell responses to AZD1222 COVID-19 vaccine. Study outcomes and limitations: The study found vaccine-associated CD4 TCRs spanning spike, dominant at 160-218 and 743-854.

Comments on this clone: Its specificity is unknown.

Trimming took 4 bases from V and 7 from J; bases not matched to a gene: 9. The germline CDR1 and CDR2 sequences are SGDLS and YYNGEE. The CDR3 contains 15 residues. Here immunoSEQ multiplex PCR was the method, and the copy in TCRdb shows in-frame clones only, minus some. The table lists roughly 120,000 clones, roughly nine tenths of them singletons. The specimen comprised peripheral blood, sampled 28 days after the second AZD1222 dose. This chain links TRBV9 with TRBJ1-1, with 11 nucleotides matching TRBD1. This TCR was recovered from an adult who received the AZD1222 COVID-19 vaccine. CDR3: CASSTSGTGGNEAFF. CDR3 DNA sequence: TGTGCCAGCAGCACCTCCGGGACAGGGGGGAATGAAGCTTTCTTT. The complete variable domain, with remaining parts taken from reference TRBV9 and TRBJ1-1, reads DSGVTQTPKHLITATGQRVTLRCSPRSGDLSVYWYQQSLDQGLQFLIQYYNGEERAKGNILERFSAQQFPDLHSELNLSSLELGDSALYFCASSTSGTGGNEAFFGQGTRLTVV.